The 15 T cell receptor beta chains presented below share a single source sample, sequenced in a study of T cells in Graves' hyperthyroidism and ophthalmopathy. There were TCR beta CDR3 regions amplified from RNA transcripts. The primer set for the first-round RT-PCR of the TCR CDR3 was HTBI. MiXCR was run by TCRdb on the multiplex PCR reads, yielding one entry per CDR3 protein. This sample has approximately 330,000 distinct CDR3 sequences; roughly 15% occur once, and the top ten carry about a third. The sequencing input was blood. Every receptor here comes from a middle-aged woman with Graves' ophthalmopathy.

Many counts were recorded for this clonotype. V gene TRBV28 combines with J gene TRBJ2-3, with D possibly TRBD2 on 5 matching bases. CDR3 size: 14 residues. Germline values: CDR1 MDHEN, CDR2 SYDVKM. Trimming cost V 2 bases and J 8 bases, with 14 bases left between them. The CDR3 bases are TGTGCCAGCAGTTTAGGACCGGGAATGGGTACGCAGTATTTT. Its protein product is CASSLGPGMGTQYF.

This rearrangement joins TRBV20-1 to TRBJ2-1; 13 nucleotides match TRBD2. V was clipped by 3 bases and J by 11 bases; unmatched bases: 7. Germline CDR1 is DFQATT and CDR2 is SNEGSKA (reference sequence). The CDR3 is 14 residues long. CDR3 sequence reads: CSASTSGRAPKQFF. The CDR3 coding sequence is TGCAGTGCTAGCACTAGCGGGAGGGCCCCAAAGCAGTTCTTC.

This clonotype was seen repeatedly, ten times or more. This chain links TRBV19 with TRBJ1-5; 9 bases match TRBD1. The CDR3 has 15 residues. The V segment lost 6 bases and the J segment 0 bases; nucleotides outside the gene matches: 3. The germline V gene encodes CDR1 LNHDA and CDR2 SQIVND (reference sequence). This CDR3 is CASSGQGNSNQPQHF. The CDR3 DNA sequence: TGTGCCAGTAGCGGACAGGGGAATAGCAATCAGCCCCAGCATTTT.

This chain joins TRBV4-1 and TRBJ2-7; 8 nucleotides align to TRBD1. CDR3 length: 15 residues. CDR1 MGHRA and CDR2 YSYEKL come from the germline V gene. After removal of 4 bases from V and 4 bases from J, the junction contained 9 bases not matched to a gene. Here the CDR3 reads CASSLIGDRKYEQYF. The CDR3 DNA follows: TGCGCCAGCAGCCTCATAGGGGACAGGAAATACGAGCAGTACTTC.

This clonotype showed up many times. The rearrangement links TRBV7-8 to TRBJ2-5, with D tentatively TRBD1 or TRBD2 (5 bases each). CDR1 and CDR2 from the germline V gene are SGHVS and FQNEAQ. The CDR3 loop spans 13 amino acids. V lost 2 bases and J lost 2, with 6 bases in between. Here the CDR3 reads CASSLWGQETQYF. For the CDR3, the DNA is TGTGCCAGCAGCTTATGGGGGCAAGAGACCCAGTACTTC.

Regarding this clonotype: With a much larger clone just one base away, this may be a read error. The CDR3 spells CSARARPGTSGSIELETQYF. CDR3 DNA sequence: TGCAGTGCTAGGGCCCGGCCCGGGACTAGCGGGAGTATTGAGTTGGAGACCCAGTACTTC. The V call is TRBV20-1, the J call TRBJ2-5; TRBD2 agrees at 14 bases. The CDR3 runs 20 residues. V shed 3 bases and J 5 bases; nucleotides not matched to a gene: 20. In germline, CDR1 is DFQATT, CDR2 SNEGSKA (reference sequence).

A few counts support this clonotype. The V and J genes are TRBV7-2 and TRBJ2-3; D gene uncertain. This CDR3 comprises 14 residues. V was clipped by 2 bases and J by 2 bases, with 8 bases between them. In germline, CDR1 is SGHTA, CDR2 FQGNSA. The CDR3 is CASSLLGPTDTQYF. The DNA of the CDR3 is TGTGCCAGCAGCTTACTTGGACCCACAGATACGCAGTATTTT.

The sample holds many counts of this clonotype. This chain uses TRBV19 with TRBJ1-2, with TRBD1 as a possible D gene (6 bases). Germline V lookup: CDR1 LNHDA, CDR2 SQIVND (reference sequence). Trimming cost V 2 bases and J 6 bases, with 13 bases left between them. The CDR3 runs to 14 residues. CDR3 sequence: CASSIINRENGYTF. In nucleotides, the CDR3 is TGTGCCAGTAGTATAATCAACAGGGAAAATGGCTACACCTTC.

The genes are TRBV4-1 and TRBJ2-3; no definite D call. Germline loops: CDR1 MGHRA, CDR2 YSYEKL. The CDR3 is 13 amino acids. Trimming shortened V by 0 bases and J by 4 bases, and 5 bases separated the two germline ends. The CDR3 coding sequence is TGCGCCAGCAGCCAAGATTTGCCAGATACGCAGTATTTT. Protein: CASSQDLPDTQYF.

This clonotype was found a few times. V usage is TRBV20-1 and J usage is TRBJ1-5; TRBD1 is a possible D gene (5 bases). Trimming took off 4 bases at V and 3 bases at J, with 10 bases between the two ends. Per germline, CDR1 DFQATT and CDR2 SNEGSKA (reference sequence). CDR3 length equals 13 residues. CDR3 nucleotides: TGCAGTGCTACCCAGGGAACCAATCAGCCCCAGCATTTT. The encoded protein is CSATQGTNQPQHF.

In its sample, this clonotype was seen many times. The chain recombines TRBV27 with TRBJ2-7; perhaps D is TRBD1 or TRBD2 (5 bases each). The V end was cut by 7 bases, the J end by 2 bases, with 15 bases between. The CDR3 covers 14 residues. Germline assignment: CDR1 MNHEY and CDR2 SMNVEV (reference sequence). The CDR3 DNA reads TGTGCCAGCACTAAGCGGCTAGGGGCCTACGAGCAGTACTTC. It yields the protein CASTKRLGAYEQYF.

Ten or more counts support this clonotype. CDR3 sequence: CASSVRADTGELFF. Here the CDR3 DNA reads TGTGCCAGCAGCGTGAGGGCAGACACCGGGGAGCTGTTTTTT. The chain links TRBV9 to TRBJ2-2; the D gene is possibly TRBD2 (5 bases). CDR3 length: 14 residues. Trimming stripped 2 bases from V and 3 bases from J, with 8 bases between. The germline gives CDR1 SGDLS, CDR2 YYNGEE.

This clonotype came up many times. The chain carries TRBV20-1 and TRBJ2-3, with 9 nucleotides matching TRBD2. J lost 8 bases, V lost 5 bases, and 5 bases had no gene match. Germline V gives CDR1 DFQATT, CDR2 SNEGSKA (reference sequence). The CDR3 is made up of 12 amino acids. CDR3 nucleotides: TGCAGTGCTCGCGGGGGGGCCGGTACGCAGTATTTT. Translation gives CSARGGAGTQYF.

The sample holds many counts of this clonotype. This chain uses TRBV27 with TRBJ1-1; no firm D call. This CDR3 is built from 14 residues. Germline V gene data show CDR1 as MNHEY and CDR2 as SMNVEV (reference sequence). The ends were cut back, 5 bases at V and 3 bases at J, with 13 bases in the middle. CDR3 region: CASSRRERDTEAFF. The CDR3 nucleotides are TGTGCCAGCAGTCGGCGGGAAAGGGACACTGAAGCTTTCTTT.

This clonotype has at least ten counts. This chain uses TRBV12-3 or TRBV12-4 with TRBJ2-3; no clear D gene. This CDR3 comprises 13 residues. Trimming stripped 3 bases from V and 2 bases from J, with 6 bases between. CDR3 loop: CASSFSHTDTQYF. DNA for the CDR3: TGTGCCAGCAGTTTCAGCCACACAGATACGCAGTATTTT.